This T cell receptor (beta chain) originates from a study of blood T cell repertoires in COVID-19. Study in general: PBMCs, B-cell-depleted T cells, or T cells provided the cDNA or gDNA that made up the material.

Germline-derived CDR1 and CDR2 are ENHRY and SYGVKD. This CDR3 is 14 amino acids long. Trimming took 5 bases from V and 0 from J, leaving 10 bases between them. The data were produced by immunoSEQ multiplex PCR, yet TCRdb's version contains in-frame clones alone and is incomplete. The table lists more than 150,000 clones, about 90% of them singletons, with more than 20% in the top ten. V usage is TRBV10-3 and J usage is TRBJ1-1; D might be TRBD1 (5 bases). This TCR was recovered from a man in his 70s with active or convalescent COVID-19. Sequencing was performed on peripheral blood. This CDR3 reads CAISPGGMNTEAFF. The CDR3, as DNA: TGTGCCATCAGTCCGGGGGGGATGAACACTGAAGCTTTCTTT.